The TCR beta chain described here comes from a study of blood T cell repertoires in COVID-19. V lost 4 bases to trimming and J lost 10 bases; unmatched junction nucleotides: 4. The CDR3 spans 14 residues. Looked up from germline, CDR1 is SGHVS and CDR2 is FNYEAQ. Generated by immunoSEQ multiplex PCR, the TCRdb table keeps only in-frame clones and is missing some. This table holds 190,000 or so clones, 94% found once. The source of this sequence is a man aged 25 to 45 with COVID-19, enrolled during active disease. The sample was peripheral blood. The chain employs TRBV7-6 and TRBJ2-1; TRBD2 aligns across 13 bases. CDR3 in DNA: TGTGCCAGCAGCTGGACTAGCGGGGGAAGGGAGCAGTTCTTC. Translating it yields CASSWTSGGREQFF.